These 8 T cell receptor beta chains were all obtained from the same sample, sequenced in a study of graft-versus-host responses after intestinal transplantation. These TCRs' antigens remain unknown. Assay used: immunoSEQ multiplex PCR; TCRdb lists only in-frame clones, some missing. The data hold more than 95,000 clones, with about 93% observed a single time. Sequencing was performed on unstimulated CD4+ T cells sorted from spleen or lymph node cells, taken before intestinal transplant. These receptors were taken from a human donor who received an intestinal transplant.

This clone was recorded only once. This sequence joins TRBV11-1 and TRBJ2-3; 10 bases fit TRBD2. Unmatched junction bases numbered 10, after V lost 5 bases and J lost 5 bases. The CDR3 spans 16 residues. Germline assignment: CDR1 SGHAT and CDR2 FQDESV (reference sequence). Here the CDR3 DNA reads TGTGCCAGCAGCCGATTACTAGCGGGGAGTGGAGATACGCAGTATTTT. Its protein product is CASSRLLAGSGDTQYF.

The V gene is TRBV28, the J gene TRBJ1-2; 9 bases match TRBD1. Germline loops: CDR1 MDHEN, CDR2 SYDVKM. With 4 bases clipped from V and 8 bases from J, the junction kept 8 bases outside the gene matches. The length of the CDR3 is 14 residues. The CDR3: CASSSPGQGVGYTF. DNA for the CDR3: TGTGCCAGCAGTTCCCCGGGACAGGGAGTGGGCTACACCTTC.

The DNA of the CDR3 is TGTGCCAGCAGTTACGAAGCGGGACTCCTGGAGACCCAGTACTTC. Residues: CASSYEAGLLETQYF. The rearrangement links TRBV6-5 to TRBJ2-5, with 7 bases identical to TRBD2. V trimming: 2 bases; J trimming: 5 bases; junction bases outside the gene matches: 8. Germline loops: CDR1 MNHEY, CDR2 SVGAGI. This CDR3 is built from 15 residues.

This chain links TRBV19 with TRBJ2-3, with 8 nucleotides matching TRBD1. CDR1 is LNHDA and CDR2 is SQIVND in the germline V gene (reference sequence). V trimming: 4 bases; J trimming: 0 bases; junction bases outside the gene matches: 3. CDR3 size: 15 residues. This chain's CDR3 is CASSRGQGSTDTQYF. The CDR3 DNA is TGTGCCAGTAGTAGAGGACAGGGTAGCACAGATACGCAGTATTTT.

The genes are TRBV28 and TRBJ1-2, with no clear D. This CDR3 has 12 residues. The ends were cut back, 4 bases at V and 8 bases at J, with 11 bases in the middle. The germline CDR1 and CDR2 sequences are MDHEN and SYDVKM. CDR3: CASSSGPGGYTF. Written as DNA, the CDR3 is TGTGCCAGCAGTTCAGGACCGGGGGGCTACACCTTC.

The V gene is TRBV5-6, the J gene TRBJ1-5; the D is unclear. The V end lost 2 bases, the J end lost 6 bases, and 9 bases lay between the germline ends. The germline CDR1 and CDR2 sequences are SGHDT and YYEEEE. This CDR3 region has 13 residues. CDR3 sequence reads: CASSFRAGQPQHF. The CDR3, as DNA: TGTGCCAGCAGCTTTAGGGCGGGTCAGCCCCAGCATTTT.

V gene TRBV11-2 combines with J gene TRBJ2-1; 9 positions agree with TRBD2. Germline CDR1 is SGHAT and CDR2 is FQNNGV. The trim removed 5 bases at V and 7 bases at J, leaving 15 bases unmatched. The CDR3 sequence is 17 residues long. The CDR3 DNA follows: TGTGCCAGCAGCCTAACGCGGGTAGCGGGGGTAAAGAATGAGCAGTTCTTC. This gives the protein CASSLTRVAGVKNEQFF.

This chain joins TRBV7-9 and TRBJ2-3, with 8 bases identical to TRBD2. This CDR3 has 17 amino acids. Germline V gives CDR1 SEHNR, CDR2 FQNEAQ (reference sequence). V dropped 2 bases and J dropped 6; count of bases not matched to a gene: 13. The CDR3 nucleotides read TGTGCCAGCAGCTTATCCGCGGAGATAGCGGGATGGGATACGCAGTATTTT. Translating gives CASSLSAEIAGWDTQYF.